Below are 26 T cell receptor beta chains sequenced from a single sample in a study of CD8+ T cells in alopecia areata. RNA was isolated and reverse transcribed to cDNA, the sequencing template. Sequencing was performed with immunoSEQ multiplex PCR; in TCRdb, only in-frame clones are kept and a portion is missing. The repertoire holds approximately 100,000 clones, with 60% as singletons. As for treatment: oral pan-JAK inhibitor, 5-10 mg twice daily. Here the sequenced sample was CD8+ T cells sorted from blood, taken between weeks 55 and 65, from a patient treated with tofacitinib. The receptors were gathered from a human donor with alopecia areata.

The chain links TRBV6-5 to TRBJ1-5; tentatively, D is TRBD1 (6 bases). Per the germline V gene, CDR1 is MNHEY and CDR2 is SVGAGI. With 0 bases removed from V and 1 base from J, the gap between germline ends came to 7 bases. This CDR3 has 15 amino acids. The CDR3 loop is CASSYSGGSNQPQHF. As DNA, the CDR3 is TGTGCCAGCAGTTACTCAGGGGGGAGCAATCAGCCCCAGCATTTT.

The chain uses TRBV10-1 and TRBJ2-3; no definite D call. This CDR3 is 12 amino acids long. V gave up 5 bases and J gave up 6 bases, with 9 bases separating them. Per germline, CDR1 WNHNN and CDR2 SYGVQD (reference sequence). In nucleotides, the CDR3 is TGCGCCAGCAGTCGTACCTTGGATACGCAGTATTTT. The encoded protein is CASSRTLDTQYF.

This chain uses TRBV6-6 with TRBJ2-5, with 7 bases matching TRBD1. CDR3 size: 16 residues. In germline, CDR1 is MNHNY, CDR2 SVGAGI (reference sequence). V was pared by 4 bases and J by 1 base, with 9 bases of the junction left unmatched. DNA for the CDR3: TGTGCCAGCAGTTGGAGCCCGGGGACAGCCCAAGAGACCCAGTACTTC. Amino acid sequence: CASSWSPGTAQETQYF.

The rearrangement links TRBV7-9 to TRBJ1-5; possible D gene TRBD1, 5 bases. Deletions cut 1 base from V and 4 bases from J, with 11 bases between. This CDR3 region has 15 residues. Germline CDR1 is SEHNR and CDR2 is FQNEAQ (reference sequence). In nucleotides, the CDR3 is TGTGCCAGCAGCTTAGGATGGGGCGCGAATCAGCCCCAGCATTTT. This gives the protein CASSLGWGANQPQHF.

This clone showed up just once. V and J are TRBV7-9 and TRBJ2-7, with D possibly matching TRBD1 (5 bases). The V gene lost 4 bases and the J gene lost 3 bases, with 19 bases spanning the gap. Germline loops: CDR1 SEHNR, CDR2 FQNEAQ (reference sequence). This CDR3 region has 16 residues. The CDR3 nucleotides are TGTGCCAGCAGCTCGAACGCAAGAGAAAGGGGCTACGAGCAGTACTTC. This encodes CASSSNARERGYEQYF.

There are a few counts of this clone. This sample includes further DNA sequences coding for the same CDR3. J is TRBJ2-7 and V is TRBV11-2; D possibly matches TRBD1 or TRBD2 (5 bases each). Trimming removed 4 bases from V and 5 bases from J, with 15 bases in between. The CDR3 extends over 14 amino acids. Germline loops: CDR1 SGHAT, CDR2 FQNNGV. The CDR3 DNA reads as TGTGCCAGCAGCTACAGAAGGGACCCCCACGAGCAGTACTTC. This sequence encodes CASSYRRDPHEQYF.

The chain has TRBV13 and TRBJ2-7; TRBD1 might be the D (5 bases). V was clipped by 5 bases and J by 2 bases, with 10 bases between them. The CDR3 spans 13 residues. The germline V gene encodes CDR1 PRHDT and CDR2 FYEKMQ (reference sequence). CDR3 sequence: CASSGQGAYEQYF. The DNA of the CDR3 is TGTGCCAGCAGCGGACAAGGGGCCTACGAGCAGTACTTC. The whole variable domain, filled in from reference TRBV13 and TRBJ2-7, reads AAGVIQSPRHLIKEKRETATLKCYPIPRHDTVYWYQQGPGQDPQFLISFYEKMQSDKGSIPDRFSAQQFSDYHSELNMSSLELGDSALYFCASSGQGAYEQYFGPGTRLTVT.

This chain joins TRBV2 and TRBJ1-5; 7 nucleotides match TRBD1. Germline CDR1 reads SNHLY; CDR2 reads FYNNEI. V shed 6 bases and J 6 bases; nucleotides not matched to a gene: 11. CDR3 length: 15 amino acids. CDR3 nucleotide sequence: TGTGCCAGCAGCACGGTACAGGGGACGTCTCAGCCCCAGCATTTT. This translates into CASSTVQGTSQPQHF.

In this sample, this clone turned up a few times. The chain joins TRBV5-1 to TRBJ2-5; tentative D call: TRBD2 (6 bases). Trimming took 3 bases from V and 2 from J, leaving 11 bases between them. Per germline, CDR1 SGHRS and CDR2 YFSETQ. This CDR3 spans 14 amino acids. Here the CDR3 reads CASSSSGRQETQYF. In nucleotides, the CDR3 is TGCGCCAGCAGCTCCTCGGGGAGGCAAGAGACCCAGTACTTC.

The CDR3 is CASSLASGVYGETQYF. The DNA for the CDR3 is TGTGCCAGCAGCTTAGCTAGCGGGGTTTATGGAGAGACCCAGTACTTC. The V gene is TRBV7-2, the J gene TRBJ2-5; the match to TRBD2 covers 8 bases. The V gene end was trimmed by 0 bases and the J gene end by 4 bases; junction bases not matched to a gene: 7. The CDR3 length is 16 residues. Looked up from germline, CDR1 is SGHTA and CDR2 is FQGNSA. Using reference TRBV7-2 and TRBJ2-5 for the parts outside the CDR3, the full variable domain is GAGVSQSPSNKVTEKGKDVELRCDPISGHTALYWYRQSLGQGLEFLIYFQGNSAPDKSGLPSDRFSAERTGGSVSTLTIQRTQQEDSAVYLCASSLASGVYGETQYFGPGTRLLVL.

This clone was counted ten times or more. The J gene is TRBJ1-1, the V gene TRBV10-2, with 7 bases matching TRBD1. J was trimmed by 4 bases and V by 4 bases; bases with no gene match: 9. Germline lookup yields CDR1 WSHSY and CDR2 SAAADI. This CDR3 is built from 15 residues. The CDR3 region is CASSGQGKWGTEAFF. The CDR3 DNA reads TGCGCCAGCAGTGGACAGGGTAAATGGGGCACTGAAGCTTTCTTT.

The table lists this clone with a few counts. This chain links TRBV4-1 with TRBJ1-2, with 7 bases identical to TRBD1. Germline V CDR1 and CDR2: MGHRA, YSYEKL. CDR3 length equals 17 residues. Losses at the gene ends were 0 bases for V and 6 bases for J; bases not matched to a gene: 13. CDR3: CASSQEGGGTRPNGYTF. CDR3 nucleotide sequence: TGCGCCAGCAGCCAAGAGGGAGGGGGCACTCGTCCCAATGGCTACACCTTC.

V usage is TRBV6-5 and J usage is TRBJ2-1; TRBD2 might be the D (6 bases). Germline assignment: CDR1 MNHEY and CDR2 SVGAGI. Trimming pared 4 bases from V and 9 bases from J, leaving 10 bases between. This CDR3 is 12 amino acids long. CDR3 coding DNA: TGTGCCAGCAGTTGGGGGGTGGGTGAGCAGTTCTTC. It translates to CASSWGVGEQFF.

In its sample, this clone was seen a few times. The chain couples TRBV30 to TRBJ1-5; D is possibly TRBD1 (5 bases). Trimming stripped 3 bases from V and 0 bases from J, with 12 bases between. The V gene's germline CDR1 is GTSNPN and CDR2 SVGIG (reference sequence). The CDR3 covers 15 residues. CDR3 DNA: TGTGCCTGGAGGGAGGCGGGGGTTAGCAATCAGCCCCAGCATTTT. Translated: CAWREAGVSNQPQHF. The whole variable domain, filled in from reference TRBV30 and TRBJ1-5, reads SQTIHQWPATLVQPVGSPLSLECTVEGTSNPNLYWYRQAAGRGLQLLFYSVGIGQISSEVPQNLSASRPQDRQFILSSKKLLLSDSGFYLCAWREAGVSNQPQHFGDGTRLSIL.

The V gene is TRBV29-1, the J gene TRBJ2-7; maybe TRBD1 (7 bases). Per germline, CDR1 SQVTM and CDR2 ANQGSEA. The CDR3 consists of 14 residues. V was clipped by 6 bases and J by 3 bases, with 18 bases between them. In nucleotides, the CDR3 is TGCAGCGTCCTGGTGGCAGGGGGAGGCTACGAGCAGTACTTC. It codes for CSVLVAGGGYEQYF.

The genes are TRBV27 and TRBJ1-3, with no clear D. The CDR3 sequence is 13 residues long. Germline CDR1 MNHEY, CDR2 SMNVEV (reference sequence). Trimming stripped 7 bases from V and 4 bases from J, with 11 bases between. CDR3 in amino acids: CASTQGLGNTIYF. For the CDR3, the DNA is TGTGCCAGCACTCAAGGGTTGGGAAACACCATATATTTT.

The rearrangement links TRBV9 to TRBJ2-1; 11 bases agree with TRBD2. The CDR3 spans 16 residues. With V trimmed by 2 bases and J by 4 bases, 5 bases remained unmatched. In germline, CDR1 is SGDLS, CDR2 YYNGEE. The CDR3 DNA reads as TGTGCCAGCAGCGTGTTAGCGGGGGGGAAGTACAATGAGCAGTTCTTC. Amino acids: CASSVLAGGKYNEQFF.

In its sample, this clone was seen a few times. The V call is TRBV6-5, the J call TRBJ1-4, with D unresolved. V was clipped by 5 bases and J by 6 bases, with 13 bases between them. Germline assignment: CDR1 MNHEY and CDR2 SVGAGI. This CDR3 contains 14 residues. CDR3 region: CASSAWTADEKLFF. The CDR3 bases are TGTGCCAGCAGTGCCTGGACGGCAGATGAAAAACTGTTTTTT.

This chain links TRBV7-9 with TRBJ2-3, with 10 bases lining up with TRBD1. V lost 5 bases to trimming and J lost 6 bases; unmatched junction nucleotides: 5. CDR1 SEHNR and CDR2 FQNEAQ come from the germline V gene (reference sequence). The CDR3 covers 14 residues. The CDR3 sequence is CASSLTGGLDTQYF. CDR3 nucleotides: TGTGCCAGCAGCCTGACAGGGGGCTTGGATACGCAGTATTTT.

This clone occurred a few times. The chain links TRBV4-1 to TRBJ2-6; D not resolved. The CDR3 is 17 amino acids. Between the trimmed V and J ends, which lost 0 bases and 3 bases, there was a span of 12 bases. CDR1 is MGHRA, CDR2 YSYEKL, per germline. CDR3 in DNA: TGCGCCAGCAGCCAAGAGTGGGTGGGTCGTGGGGCCAACGTCCTGACTTTC. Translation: CASSQEWVGRGANVLTF.

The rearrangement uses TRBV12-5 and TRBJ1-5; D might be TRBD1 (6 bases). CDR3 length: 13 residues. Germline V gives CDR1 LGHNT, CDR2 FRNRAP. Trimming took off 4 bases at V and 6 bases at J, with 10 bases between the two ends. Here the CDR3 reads CASGSGVRQPQHF. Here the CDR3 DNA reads TGTGCTAGTGGTTCAGGGGTGCGTCAGCCCCAGCATTTT. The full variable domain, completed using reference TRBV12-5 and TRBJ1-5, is DARVTQTPRHKVTEMGQEVTMRCQPILGHNTVFWYRQTMMQGLELLAYFRNRAPLDDSGMPKDRFSAEMPDATLATLKIQPSEPRDSAVYFCASGSGVRQPQHFGDGTRLSIL.

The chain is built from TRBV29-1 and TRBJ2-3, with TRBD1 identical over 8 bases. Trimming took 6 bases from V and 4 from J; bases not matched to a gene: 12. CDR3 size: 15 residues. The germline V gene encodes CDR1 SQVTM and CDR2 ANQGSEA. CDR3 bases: TGCAGCGTAGGGGGACAGGCTCCCGATCCAGATACGCAGTATTTT. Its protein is CSVGGQAPDPDTQYF.

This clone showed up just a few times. CDR3 in amino acids: CASSPQGRGRLPGELFF. In DNA, the CDR3 is TGCGCCAGCAGTCCTCAGGGCAGGGGGCGATTGCCCGGGGAGCTGTTTTTT. The rearrangement links TRBV23-1 to TRBJ2-2; TRBD1 matches at 8 bases. TRBV23-1 is marked as an open reading frame, function uncertain. This CDR3 spans 17 amino acids. V gave up 4 bases and J gave up 6 bases; unmatched junction bases: 13.

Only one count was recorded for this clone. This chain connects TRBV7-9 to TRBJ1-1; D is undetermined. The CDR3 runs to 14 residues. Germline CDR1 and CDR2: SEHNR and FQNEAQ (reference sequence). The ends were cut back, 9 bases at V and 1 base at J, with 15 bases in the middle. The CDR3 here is CASLSAVRNTEAFF. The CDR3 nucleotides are TGTGCCAGTTTAAGTGCGGTCCGGAACACTGAAGCTTTCTTT.

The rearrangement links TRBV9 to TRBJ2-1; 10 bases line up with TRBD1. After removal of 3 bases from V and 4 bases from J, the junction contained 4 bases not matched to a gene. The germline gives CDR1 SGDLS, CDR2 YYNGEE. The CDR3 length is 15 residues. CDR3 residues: CASSGADRGYNEQFF. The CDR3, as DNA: TGTGCCAGCAGCGGAGCGGACAGGGGGTACAATGAGCAGTTCTTC.

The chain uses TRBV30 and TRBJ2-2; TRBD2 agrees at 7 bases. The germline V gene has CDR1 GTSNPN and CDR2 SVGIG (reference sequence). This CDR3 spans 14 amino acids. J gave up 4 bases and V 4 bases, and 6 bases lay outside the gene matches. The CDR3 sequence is CAWNQAGSTGELFF. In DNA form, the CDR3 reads TGTGCCTGGAACCAAGCGGGGTCCACCGGGGAGCTGTTTTTT.